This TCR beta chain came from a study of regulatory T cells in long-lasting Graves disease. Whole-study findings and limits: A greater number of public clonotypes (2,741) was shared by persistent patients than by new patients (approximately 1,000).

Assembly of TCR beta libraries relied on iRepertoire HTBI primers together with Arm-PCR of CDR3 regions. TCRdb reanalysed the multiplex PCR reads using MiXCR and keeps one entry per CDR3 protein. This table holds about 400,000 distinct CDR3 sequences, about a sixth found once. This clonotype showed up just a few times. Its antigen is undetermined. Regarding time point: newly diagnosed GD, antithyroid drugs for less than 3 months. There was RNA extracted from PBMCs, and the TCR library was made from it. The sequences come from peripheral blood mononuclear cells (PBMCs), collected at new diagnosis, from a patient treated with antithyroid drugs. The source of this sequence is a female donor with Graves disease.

CDR3 sequence: CAISDVQANTEAFF. In DNA, the CDR3 is TGTGCCATCAGTGATGTACAGGCGAACACTGAAGCTTTCTTT. The chain has TRBV10-3 and TRBJ1-1; a weak D match, TRBD1 (5 bases). Germline CDR1 reads ENHRY; CDR2 reads SYGVKD. The CDR3 covers 14 residues. V lost 3 bases and J lost 1, with 9 bases in between.